Listed below are T cell receptor beta chains from one sample, sequenced in a study of regulatory T cells in long-lasting Graves disease. Each CDR3 protein is one row after TCRdb ran MiXCR on the multiplex PCR reads. The sample records around 450,000 distinct CDR3 sequences, over 12% being singletons. These data are also associated with another study on T cells in Graves' hyperthyroidism and ophthalmopathy.

The sample in question was peripheral blood mononuclear cells (PBMCs), obtained at new diagnosis, from a patient treated with antithyroid drugs. The receptors stem from a woman aged 40 to 50 with Graves disease. The CDR3 runs from the conserved cysteine through the conserved F or W. Each record gives: CDR3 length, D gene, V gene, clone size, J gene, CDR3 DNA, CDR3 protein. A D gene is named only where the DNA matches it firmly. The size entry is marked missing in some rows and otherwise reads once, few, many or a size class.

16	NA	TRBV12-3/TRBV12-4	many	TRBJ2-2	TGTGCCAGCAGTCAAAGGACAGCAGAGGCTCCCGGGGAGCTGTTTTTT	CASSQRTAEAPGELFF
15	NA	TRBV12-3/TRBV12-4	few	TRBJ2-3	TGTGCCAGCAGTTTGAGCTACTCTAGCACAGATACGCAGTATTTT	CASSLSYSSTDTQYF
16	TRBD2	TRBV2	many	TRBJ2-2	TGTGCCAGCACCCGGTCCACTAGCGGGAGTGTCGGGGAGCTGTTTTTT	CASTRSTSGSVGELFF
16	TRBD1	TRBV5-1	many	TRBJ2-3	TGCGCCAGCAGCTTGGAACAGGGGGCGCAGGTAGATACGCAGTATTTT	CASSLEQGAQVDTQYF
15	TRBD1	TRBV6-2/TRBV6-3	many	TRBJ2-7	TGTGCCAGCAGTTACCACGACAGGGCCCTCTACGAGCAGTACTTC	CASSYHDRALYEQYF
13	NA	TRBV19	NA	TRBJ1-4	TGTGCCAGTACCTCTGGGTTTTATGAAAAACTGTTTTTT	CASTSGFYEKLFF
14	NA	TRBV19	few	TRBJ1-5	TGTGCCAGTAGTATACGGGCAGTTAATCAGCCCCAGCATTTT	CASSIRAVNQPQHF
15	TRBD1	TRBV19	many	TRBJ1-6	TGTGCCAGTAGTCAGGGACAGGGAAAAGGATCACCCCTCCACTTT	CASSQGQGKGSPLHF
13	NA	TRBV7-8	few	TRBJ1-1	TGTGCCAGCTCCAGGAATTGGATCACTGAAGCTTTCTTT	CASSRNWITEAFF
23	NA	TRBV6-7	NA	TRBJ2-2	TGTGCCAGCAGTTCCGCCCACACGAATATCTCAGGGCCATATCTCAGGGTCACCGGGGAGCTGTTTTTT	CASSSAHTNISGPYLRVTGELFF
15	NA	TRBV12-3/TRBV12-4	NA	TRBJ2-2	TGTGCCAGCAGTTATAGCACCCGCGCCACCGGGGAGCTGTTTTTT	CASSYSTRATGELFF
15	NA	TRBV5-6	NA	TRBJ2-7	TGTGCCAGCAGCTATAGGACCTCCGCGTCCTACGAGCAGTACTTC	CASSYRTSASYEQYF
13	TRBD1	TRBV29-1	few	TRBJ1-2	TGCAGCGTTCCGACGGGACAGGGCTATGGCTACACCTTC	CSVPTGQGYGYTF
13	NA	TRBV30	few	TRBJ2-7	TGTGCCTGGAGCTTCGGGAGCTCCTACGAGCAGTACTTC	CAWSFGSSYEQYF
15	NA	TRBV5-1	many	TRBJ2-6	TGCGCCAGCAGCAGTACGGGCTCTGGGGCCAACGTCCTGACTTTC	CASSSTGSGANVLTF
13	TRBD1	TRBV14	NA	TRBJ2-3	TGTGCCAGCAGCACAGGGGGAACAGATACGCAGTATTTT	CASSTGGTDTQYF
14	NA	TRBV12-3/TRBV12-4	NA	TRBJ2-7	TGTGCCAGCAGTTTTTCCAGCCCCTCCTACGAGCAGTACTTC	CASSFSSPSYEQYF
17	NA	TRBV20-1	NA	TRBJ2-5	TGCAGTGCTAGCCTCCTCCCGGACAGAGGAGTTTACAATGAGCAGTACTTC	CSASLLPDRGVYNEQYF
18	TRBD2	TRBV20-1	many	TRBJ2-2	TGCAGTGCTAGAGCCGCTAGCGGGAGGCGGTGGAACACCGGGGAGCTGTTTTTT	CSARAASGRRWNTGELFF
15	TRBD1	TRBV9	few	TRBJ2-7	TGTGCCAGCAGCGCAGCAGGGGACAGTACCTACGAGCAGTACTTC	CASSAAGDSTYEQYF
15	NA	TRBV3-1	many	TRBJ1-3	TGTGCCAGCAGCCTCATAGGGACGCACGGAAACACCATATATTTT	CASSLIGTHGNTIYF
14	NA	TRBV24-1	NA	TRBJ2-1	TGTGCCACTTCCCCAGTGGGGCCTAGGGATGAGCAGTTCTTC	CATSPVGPRDEQFF
15	NA	TRBV7-9	few	TRBJ2-5	TGTGCCAGCAGCTTCCCCGGAGCGACACAAGAGACCCAGTACTTC	CASSFPGATQETQYF
14	NA	TRBV27	NA	TRBJ2-7	TGTGCCAGCAGTTTTACAGGGTTATTCTACAAGCAGTACTTC	CASSFTGLFYKQYF
14	NA	TRBV28	NA	TRBJ1-1	TGTGCCACCGGTAACGTCGGACAGACCACTGAAGCTTTCTTT	CATGNVGQTTEAFF
15	NA	TRBV2	many	TRBJ1-2	TGTGCCAGCAGTGGAGTTAGGGCTCCCGGGCGGGGCTACACCTTC	CASSGVRAPGRGYTF
18	TRBD2	TRBV7-3	few	TRBJ2-2	TGTGCCAGCAGCAACTTACCGGGACTAGCGGGAAACACCGGGGAGCTGTTTTTT	CASSNLPGLAGNTGELFF
15	NA	TRBV20-1	many	TRBJ2-5	TGCAGTGCTAGAGGGCGGGACTCCCTGGGGGAGACCCAGTACTTC	CSARGRDSLGETQYF
17	NA	TRBV7-2	many	TRBJ2-1	TGTGCCAGCAGCTTCTCAGGGGTCAAGACATCTTACAATGAGCAGTTCTTC	CASSFSGVKTSYNEQFF
16	TRBD2	TRBV27	many	TRBJ2-7	TGTGCCAGCAGTTTATCGGGGGGGGACTACTCCTACGAGCAGTACTTC	CASSLSGGDYSYEQYF
15	NA	TRBV11-3	few	TRBJ1-5	TGTGCCAGCCCCCCCACGGGGGGGTTCAATCAGCCCCAGCATTTT	CASPPTGGFNQPQHF
18	NA	TRBV19	many	TRBJ2-1	TGTGCCAGTAGTATCGTTTCAGGGCTAGGGGATCCAGCAAATGAGCAGTTCTTC	CASSIVSGLGDPANEQFF
18	TRBD2	TRBV28	many	TRBJ2-7	TGTGCCAGCAGTTTACCTTCGGGAGGTCGGGGACTGCCCTACGAGCAGTACTTC	CASSLPSGGRGLPYEQYF
16	NA	TRBV7-3	many	TRBJ2-1	TGTGCCAGCAGTGACGAGGGGGGGCGCCTCTACAATGAGCAGTTCTTC	CASSDEGGRLYNEQFF
14	NA	TRBV30	few	TRBJ1-2	TGTGCCTGGACCAACGGGCCTGTGGGCTATGGCTACACCTTC	CAWTNGPVGYGYTF
14	NA	TRBV2	few	TRBJ1-6	TGTGCCAGCAGGGAGGGCCAGGGAGGGTCACCCCTCCACTTT	CASREGQGGSPLHF
14	TRBD2	TRBV20-1	few	TRBJ2-1	TGCAGTGGCCTCCGGGAGGGCTCCTACAATGAGCAGTTCTTC	CSGLREGSYNEQFF
12	NA	TRBV28	many	TRBJ1-6	TGTGCCAGCTGTCCTCCTGGTTCACCCCTCCACTTT	CASCPPGSPLHF
13	NA	TRBV6-1	few	TRBJ1-2	TGTGCCAGCAGGGAACAGGGACGGTATGGCTACACCTTC	CASREQGRYGYTF
17	TRBD2	TRBV20-1	NA	TRBJ2-1	TGCAGTGCTAGAGATATCTTAGCGGGAGCCACCTACAATGAGCAGTTCTTC	CSARDILAGATYNEQFF
14	NA	TRBV4-1	few	TRBJ1-4	TGCGCCAGCAGCCTGCTACGGTCTAATGAAAAACTGTTTTTT	CASSLLRSNEKLFF
13	NA	TRBV27	many	TRBJ1-1	TGTGCCAGCCACGGGGGCATGAACACTGAAGCTTTCTTT	CASHGGMNTEAFF
14	TRBD2	TRBV12-3/TRBV12-4	NA	TRBJ2-5	TGTGCCAGCAGCGCTGGGGACCGGGGGGGGACCCAGTACTTC	CASSAGDRGGTQYF
15	NA	TRBV6-5	many	TRBJ2-5	TGTGCCAGCAGTTACTCGAGTTATATCGGGGAGACCCAGTACTTC	CASSYSSYIGETQYF
14	NA	TRBV5-4	NA	TRBJ2-1	TGTGCCAGCAGCCCCTGGGCGGTGGGGGATGAGCAGTTCTTC	CASSPWAVGDEQFF